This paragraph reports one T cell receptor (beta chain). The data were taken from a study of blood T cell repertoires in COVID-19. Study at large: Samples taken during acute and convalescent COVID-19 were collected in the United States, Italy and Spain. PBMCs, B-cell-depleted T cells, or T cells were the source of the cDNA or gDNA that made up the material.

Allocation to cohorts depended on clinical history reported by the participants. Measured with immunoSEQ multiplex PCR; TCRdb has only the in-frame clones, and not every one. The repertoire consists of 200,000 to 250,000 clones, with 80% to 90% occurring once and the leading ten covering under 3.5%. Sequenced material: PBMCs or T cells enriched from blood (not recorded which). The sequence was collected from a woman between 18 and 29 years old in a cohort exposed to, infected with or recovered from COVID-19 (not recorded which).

CDR3 residues: CASSKAPNAGFISYEQYF. The CDR3 DNA reads as TGTGCCAGCAGCAAAGCGCCCAATGCGGGGTTCATCTCCTACGAGCAGTACTTC. This chain uses TRBV21-1 with TRBJ2-7; TRBD2 is taken as the D call from the table, unchecked against the DNA. TRBV21-1 has pseudogene status. The CDR3 runs to 18 residues.